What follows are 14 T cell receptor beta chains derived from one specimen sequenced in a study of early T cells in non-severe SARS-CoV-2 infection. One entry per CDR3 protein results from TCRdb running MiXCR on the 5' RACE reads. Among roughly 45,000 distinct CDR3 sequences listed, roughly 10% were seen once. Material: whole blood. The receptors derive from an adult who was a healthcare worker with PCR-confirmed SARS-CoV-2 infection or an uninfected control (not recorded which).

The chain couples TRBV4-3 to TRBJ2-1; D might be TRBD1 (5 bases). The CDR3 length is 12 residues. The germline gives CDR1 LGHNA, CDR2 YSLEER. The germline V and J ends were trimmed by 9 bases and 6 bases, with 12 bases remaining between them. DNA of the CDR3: TGCGCCAGTTCCTTCAGGGCCAATGAGCAGTTCTTC. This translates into CASSFRANEQFF.

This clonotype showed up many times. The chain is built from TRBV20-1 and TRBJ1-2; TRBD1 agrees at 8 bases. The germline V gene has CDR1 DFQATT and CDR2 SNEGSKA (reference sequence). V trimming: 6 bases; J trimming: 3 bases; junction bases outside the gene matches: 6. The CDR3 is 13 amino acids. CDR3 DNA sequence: TGCAGTGCACCAGGGGGCGCTGACTATGGCTACACCTTC. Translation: CSAPGGADYGYTF.

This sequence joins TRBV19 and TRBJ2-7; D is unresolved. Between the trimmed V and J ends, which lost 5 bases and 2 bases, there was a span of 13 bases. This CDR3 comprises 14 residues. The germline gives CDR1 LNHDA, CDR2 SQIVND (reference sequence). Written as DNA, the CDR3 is TGTGCCAGTAGTCCAGCACAGAGTACCTACGAGCAGTACTTC. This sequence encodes CASSPAQSTYEQYF.

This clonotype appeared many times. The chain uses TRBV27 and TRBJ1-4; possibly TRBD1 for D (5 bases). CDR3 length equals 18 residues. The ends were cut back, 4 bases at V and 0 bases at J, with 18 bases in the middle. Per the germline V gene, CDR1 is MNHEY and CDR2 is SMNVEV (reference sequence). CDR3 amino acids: CASSSRDSSFATNEKLFF. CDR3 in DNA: TGTGCCAGCAGTTCCCGGGACTCCTCTTTTGCAACTAATGAAAAACTGTTTTTT.

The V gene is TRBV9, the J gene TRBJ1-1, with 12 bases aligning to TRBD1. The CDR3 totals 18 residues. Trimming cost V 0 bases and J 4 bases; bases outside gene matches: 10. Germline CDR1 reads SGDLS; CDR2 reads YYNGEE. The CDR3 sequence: CASSVAPGTGGSSTEAFF. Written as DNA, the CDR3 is TGTGCCAGCAGCGTAGCCCCCGGGACAGGGGGCTCGAGCACTGAAGCTTTCTTT. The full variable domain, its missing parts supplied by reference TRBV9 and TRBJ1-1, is DSGVTQTPKHLITATGQRVTLRCSPRSGDLSVYWYQQSLDQGLQFLIQYYNGEERAKGNILERFSAQQFPDLHSELNLSSLELGDSALYFCASSVAPGTGGSSTEAFFGQGTRLTVV.

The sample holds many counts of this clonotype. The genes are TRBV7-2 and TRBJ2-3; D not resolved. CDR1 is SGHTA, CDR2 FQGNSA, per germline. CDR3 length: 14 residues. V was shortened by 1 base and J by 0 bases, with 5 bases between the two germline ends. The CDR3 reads CASSLVVSTDTQYF. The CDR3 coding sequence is TGTGCCAGCAGCTTAGTTGTTAGCACAGATACGCAGTATTTT. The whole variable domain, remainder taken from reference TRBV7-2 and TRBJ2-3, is GAGVSQSPSNKVTEKGKDVELRCDPISGHTALYWYRQSLGQGLEFLIYFQGNSAPDKSGLPSDRFSAERTGGSVSTLTIQRTQQEDSAVYLCASSLVVSTDTQYFGPGTRLTVL.

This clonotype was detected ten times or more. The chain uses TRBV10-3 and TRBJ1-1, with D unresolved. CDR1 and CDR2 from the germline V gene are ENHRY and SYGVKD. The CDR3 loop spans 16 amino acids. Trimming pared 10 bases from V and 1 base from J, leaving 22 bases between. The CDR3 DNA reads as TGTGCCACCTCCGAGCCAGTCGACGGGCAGAACACTGAAGCTTTCTTT. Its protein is CATSEPVDGQNTEAFF.

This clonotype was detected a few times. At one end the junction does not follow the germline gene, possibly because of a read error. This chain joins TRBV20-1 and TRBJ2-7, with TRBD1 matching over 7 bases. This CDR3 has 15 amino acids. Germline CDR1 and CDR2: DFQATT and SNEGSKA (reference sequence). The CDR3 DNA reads TGCAGTGCTGGAGAACCGGGACAGACACTCTACGAGCAGTACTTC. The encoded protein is CSAGEPGQTLYEQYF.

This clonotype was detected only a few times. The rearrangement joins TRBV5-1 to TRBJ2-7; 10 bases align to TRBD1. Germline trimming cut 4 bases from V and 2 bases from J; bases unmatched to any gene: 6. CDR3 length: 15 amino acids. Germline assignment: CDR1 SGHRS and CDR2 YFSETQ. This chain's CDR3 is CASSRTGGGTYEQYF. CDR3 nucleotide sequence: TGCGCCAGCAGCCGGACAGGGGGAGGAACCTACGAGCAGTACTTC.

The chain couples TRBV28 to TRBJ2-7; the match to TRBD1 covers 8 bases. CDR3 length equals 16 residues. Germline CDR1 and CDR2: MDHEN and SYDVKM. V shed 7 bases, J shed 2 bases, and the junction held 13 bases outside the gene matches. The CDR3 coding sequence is TGTGCCAGCATGGAGACAGGGGCCCCCTCGGCCTACGAGCAGTACTTC. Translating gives CASMETGAPSAYEQYF.

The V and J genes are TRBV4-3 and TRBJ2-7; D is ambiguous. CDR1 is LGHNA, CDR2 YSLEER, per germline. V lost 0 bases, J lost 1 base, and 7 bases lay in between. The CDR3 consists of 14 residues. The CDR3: CASSQDPSSYEQYF. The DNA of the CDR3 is TGCGCCAGCAGCCAAGATCCTTCATCCTACGAGCAGTACTTC.

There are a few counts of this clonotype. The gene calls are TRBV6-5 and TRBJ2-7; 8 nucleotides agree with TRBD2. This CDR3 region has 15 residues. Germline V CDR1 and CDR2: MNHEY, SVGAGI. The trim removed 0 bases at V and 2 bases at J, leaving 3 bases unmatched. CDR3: CASSYSRRGAYEQYF. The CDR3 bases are TGTGCCAGCAGTTACTCGAGGCGGGGGGCCTACGAGCAGTACTTC.

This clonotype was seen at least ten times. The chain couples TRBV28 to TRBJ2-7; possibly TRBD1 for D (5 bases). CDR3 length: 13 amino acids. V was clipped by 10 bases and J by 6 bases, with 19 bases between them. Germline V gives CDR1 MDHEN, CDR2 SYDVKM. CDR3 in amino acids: CATSSSGSAEQYF. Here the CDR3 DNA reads TGTGCCACCTCATCGTCAGGGTCGGCCGAGCAGTACTTC.

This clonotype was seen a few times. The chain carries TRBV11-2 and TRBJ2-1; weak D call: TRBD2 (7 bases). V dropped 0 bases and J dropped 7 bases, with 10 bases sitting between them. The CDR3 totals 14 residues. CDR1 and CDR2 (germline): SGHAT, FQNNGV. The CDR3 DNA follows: TGTGCCAGCAGCTTAGATCGGGGGGCAAATGAGCAGTTCTTC. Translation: CASSLDRGANEQFF.